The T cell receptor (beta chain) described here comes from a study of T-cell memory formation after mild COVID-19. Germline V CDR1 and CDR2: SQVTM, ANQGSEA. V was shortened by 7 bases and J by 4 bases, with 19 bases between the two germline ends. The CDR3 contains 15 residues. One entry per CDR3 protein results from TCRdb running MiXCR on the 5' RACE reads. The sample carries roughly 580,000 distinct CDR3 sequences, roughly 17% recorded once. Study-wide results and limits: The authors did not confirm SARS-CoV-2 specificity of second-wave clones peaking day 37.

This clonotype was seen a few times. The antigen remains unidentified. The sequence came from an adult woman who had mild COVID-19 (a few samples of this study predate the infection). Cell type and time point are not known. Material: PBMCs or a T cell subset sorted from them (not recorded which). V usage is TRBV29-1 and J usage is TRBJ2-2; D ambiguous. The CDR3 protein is CSAADEQIFTGELFF. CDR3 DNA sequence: TGCAGCGCGGCGGACGAACAGATCTTCACCGGGGAGCTGTTTTTT.